This T cell receptor (beta chain) was captured in a study of T-cell memory formation after mild COVID-19. Study-level findings and limits: There was no confirmation that second-wave clones peaking on day 37 were SARS-CoV-2 specific.

The table lists this clonotype with a few counts. As yet, its antigen is unknown. The CDR3 has 12 residues. V was trimmed by 6 bases and J by 3 bases, leaving 11 bases between them. Germline V gene data show CDR1 as SQVTM and CDR2 as ANQGSEA. In TCRdb, the 5' RACE reads were re-called with MiXCR into one record per CDR3 protein. The table shows fewer than 300,000 distinct CDR3 sequences, with about a sixth occurring only once. The sample consisted of PBMCs or a T cell subset sorted from them (not recorded which). V and J are TRBV29-1 and TRBJ1-1; tentatively, D is TRBD1 (5 bases). The TCR originated in a man between 18 and 35 years old who had mild COVID-19 (a few samples of this study predate the infection). Cell type and time point are not known. CDR3 in amino acids: CSVRRGDTEAFF. The CDR3 coding sequence is TGCAGCGTCCGCCGGGGCGACACTGAAGCTTTCTTT.